The text below deals with one T cell receptor beta chain. The antigen it binds to is not known. No much larger clonotype is one base removed from it; base qualities were not supplied. This specimen comes from a study of lymphopenia after photon versus proton radiotherapy (dated by TCRdb to about 2019). For the wider study: The study compared the immunological effects of photon versus proton radiation therapy in patients with gastrointestinal tumors who developed high-grade lymphopenia. The roughly 18 patients in the cohort had gastrointestinal tumors, were treated with either photon or proton therapy, and subsequently developed lymphopenia. The study was designed to characterize how the impact on the immune system differs between the two radiation modalities. Findings and caveats that apply to the study as a whole: The authors looked at the survival association only in patients who died, and they framed better survival with proton therapy as a possibility rather than a demonstrated result. Across the cohort, an inverse correlation was found between a larger post-nadir drop in TCR diversity and overall survival time among patients who died. Proton-treated patients stayed relatively stable during treatment, while photon-treated patients lost naive T cells and TCR diversity and gained effector/memory populations. After the lymphocyte count nadir, repertoires from photon-treated patients showed oligoclonal expansion, particularly of CD8+ Temra cells, and this expansion drove the decline in diversity.

CDR1 and CDR2 were assigned from the germline V gene (reference sequence) as LNHDA and SQIVND. The CDR3 goes from the cysteine to the phenylalanine over 16 residues. Left in the record is the CDR3 DNA by itself, 48 bases read in frame from the first base. Trimming removed 5 bases from V and 0 bases from J; the gene matches leave 6 bases unexplained. Libraries were constructed by the immunoSEQ multiplex PCR assay. T cell repertoires were profiled with deep sequencing of rearranged TCR beta loci together with multiparametric flow cytometry. The table comes from immuneACCESS by way of TCRdb, which keeps in-frame sequences with V and J called. Part of the clones is missing from these tables; in studies checked, under half for an unresolved V gene and the rest for unknown reasons. Recorded for this sample are 20,000 to 25,000 clones; about nine tenths of them occurred a single time. Together, the top ten hold approximately 9.4% of the sample.

The source is a woman in her 70s with pancreatic cancer. Some clones in this sample may be carry-over from other donors' samples. The chain links TRBV19 with TRBJ2-1; 8 central bases correspond to TRBD2. Sequences were derived from peripheral blood, sampled from a patient treated with proton-based radiotherapy. The sequence in DNA is TGTGCCAGTAGTCAAACTAGCGGAAGCTCCTACAATGAGCAGTTCTTC. This codes for CASSQTSGSSYNEQFF.